This TCR beta chain was profiled in a study of blood T cells in healthy people across ages. The study's findings and limits: TCR beta diversity was tightly associated with the proportion of naive T cells. Aged donors had fewer naive CD4+ cells and lower diversity than long-lived donors.

Trimming took off 7 bases at V and 4 bases at J, with 16 bases between the two ends. CDR1 is MNHNY and CDR2 is SVGAGI in the germline V gene (reference sequence). CDR3 size: 14 residues. This clonotype was seen a few times. As yet, its antigen is unknown. Researchers isolated at least 7 million PBMCs per sample. The authors ran a second PCR of roughly 6 to 11 cycles using a sample-barcoded 5' primer and a J-beta primer mix. A template-switch adaptor containing 12 random nucleotides labeled each cDNA molecule. TCRdb itself ran the 5' RACE reads through MiXCR, one entry per CDR3 protein. The sample has approximately 1,100,000 distinct CDR3 sequences, under 45% seen once.

The origin of this receptor is a woman aged 55 to 70 in good health. Sequencing input: blood. J is TRBJ1-2 and V is TRBV6-6; D is unclear. The CDR3 coding sequence is TGTGCCAGCACCCAGTGGGTTGGTAGCTATGGCTACACCTTC. This codes for CASTQWVGSYGYTF.